This T cell receptor (beta chain) comes out of a study of T cell responses to AZD1222 COVID-19 vaccine. Study-level points and caveats: Scientists sampled the repertoires only once the peak T cell response had passed. Close to half of spike-specific TCRs reportedly recognize unmutated variant regions. Increased Spike-specific TCR breadth and depth were observed after two AZD1222 doses. Spike was spanned by vaccine-associated CD4 TCRs, with dominance at 160-218 and 743-854.

This clone was picked up one time. The antigen remains undetermined. The table came from immunoSEQ multiplex PCR; TCRdb's copy has only in-frame clones and leaves some out. In the table there are 150,000 to 160,000 clones, approximately 87% of which are singletons. Germline V gene sequence: CDR1 KGHSH, CDR2 LQKENI. The CDR3 is 13 residues long. Trimming cost V 2 bases and J 8 bases, with 7 bases left between them. This sequence joins TRBV18 and TRBJ1-6, with a weak D call TRBD1 (5 bases). The sequences come from peripheral blood, collected on day 0 of MenACWY control vaccination. The TCR originated in an adult in good health. Written as DNA, the CDR3 is TGTGCCAGCTCACCAGTGGGGGATTCACCCCTCCACTTT. Translation: CASSPVGDSPLHF.